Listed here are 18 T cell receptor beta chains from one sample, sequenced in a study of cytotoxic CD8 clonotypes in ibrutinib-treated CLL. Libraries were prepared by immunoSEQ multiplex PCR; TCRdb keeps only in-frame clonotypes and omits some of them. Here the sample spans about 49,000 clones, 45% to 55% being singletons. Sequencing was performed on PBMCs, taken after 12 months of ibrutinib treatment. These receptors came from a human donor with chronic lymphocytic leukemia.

CDR3 residues: CASSRAAGGLETQYF. In nucleotides, the CDR3 is TGCGCCAGCAGCCGCGCGGCGGGAGGTCTTGAGACCCAGTACTTC. The chain joins TRBV5-1 to TRBJ2-5, with 8 bases identical to TRBD2. The CDR3 sequence is 15 residues long. The junction had 10 bases not matched to a gene; V was cut back by 4 bases and J by 5 bases. Germline lookup yields CDR1 SGHRS and CDR2 YFSETQ.

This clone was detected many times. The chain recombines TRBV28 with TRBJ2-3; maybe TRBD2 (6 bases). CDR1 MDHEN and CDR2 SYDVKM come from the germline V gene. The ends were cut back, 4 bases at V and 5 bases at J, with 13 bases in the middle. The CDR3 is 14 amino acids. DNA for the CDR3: TGTGCCAGCAGTTCGGCGGGATCCGAAGATACGCAGTATTTT. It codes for CASSSAGSEDTQYF. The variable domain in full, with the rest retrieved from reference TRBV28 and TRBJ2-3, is DVKVTQSSRYLVKRTGEKVFLECVQDMDHENMFWYRQDPGLGLRLIYFSYDVKMKEKGDIPEGYSVSREKKERFSLILESASTNQTSMYLCASSSAGSEDTQYFGPGTRLTVL.

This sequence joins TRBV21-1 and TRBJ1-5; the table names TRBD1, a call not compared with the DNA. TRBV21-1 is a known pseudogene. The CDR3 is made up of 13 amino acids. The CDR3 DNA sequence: TGTGCCAGCAAGGCGGACAGGGAAGAGCCCCAGCATTTT. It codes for CASKADREEPQHF.

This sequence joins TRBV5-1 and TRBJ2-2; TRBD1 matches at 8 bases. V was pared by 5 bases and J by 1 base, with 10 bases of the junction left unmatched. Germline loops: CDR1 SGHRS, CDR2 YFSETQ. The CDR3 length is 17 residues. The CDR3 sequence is CASRKITGTGNTGELFF. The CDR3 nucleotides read TGCGCCAGCAGAAAAATTACCGGGACAGGGAACACCGGGGAGCTGTTTTTT.

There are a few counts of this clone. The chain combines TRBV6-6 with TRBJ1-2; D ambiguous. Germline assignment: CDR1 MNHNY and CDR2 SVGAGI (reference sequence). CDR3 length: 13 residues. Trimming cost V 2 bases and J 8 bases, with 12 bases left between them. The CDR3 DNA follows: TGTGCCAGCAGTTACCGATCAGGTAAAGGCTACACCTTC. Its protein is CASSYRSGKGYTF.

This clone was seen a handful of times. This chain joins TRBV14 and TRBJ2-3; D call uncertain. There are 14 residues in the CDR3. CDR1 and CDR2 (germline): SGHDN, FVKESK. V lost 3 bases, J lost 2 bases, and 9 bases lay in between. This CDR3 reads CASSQLSFTDTQYF. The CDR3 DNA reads TGTGCCAGCAGCCAGCTTAGTTTCACAGATACGCAGTATTTT.

The CDR3 here is CASSPPTLRLGGRNEQYF. The CDR3 DNA follows: TGTGCCAGCTCACCTCCGACGTTAAGGTTGGGGGGCCGGAACGAGCAGTACTTC. This sequence joins TRBV18 and TRBJ2-7, with D perhaps given as TRBD1 or TRBD2 (6 bases each). This CDR3 has 18 residues. Germline V CDR1 and CDR2: KGHSH, LQKENI. Trimming took 3 bases from V and 5 from J, leaving 26 bases between them.

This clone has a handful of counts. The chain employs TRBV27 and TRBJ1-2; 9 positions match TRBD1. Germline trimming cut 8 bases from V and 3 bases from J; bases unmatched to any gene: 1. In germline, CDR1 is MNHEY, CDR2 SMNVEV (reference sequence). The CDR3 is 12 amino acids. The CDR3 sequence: CASRQGDYGYTF. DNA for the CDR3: TGTGCCAGCCGACAGGGGGACTATGGCTACACCTTC.

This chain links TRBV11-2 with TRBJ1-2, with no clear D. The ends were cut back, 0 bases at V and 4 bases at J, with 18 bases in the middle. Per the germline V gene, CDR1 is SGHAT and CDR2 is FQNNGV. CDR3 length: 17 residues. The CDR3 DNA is TGTGCCAGCAGCTTAGATCTAAACACCGCGACCCGCTATGGCTACACCTTC. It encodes CASSLDLNTATRYGYTF.

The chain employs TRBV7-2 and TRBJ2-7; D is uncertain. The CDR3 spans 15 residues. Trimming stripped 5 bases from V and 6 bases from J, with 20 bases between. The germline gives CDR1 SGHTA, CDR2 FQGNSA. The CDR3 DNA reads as TGTGCCAGCAGCCAATCACGGGTAACCCTCGGCGAGCAGTACTTC. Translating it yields CASSQSRVTLGEQYF.

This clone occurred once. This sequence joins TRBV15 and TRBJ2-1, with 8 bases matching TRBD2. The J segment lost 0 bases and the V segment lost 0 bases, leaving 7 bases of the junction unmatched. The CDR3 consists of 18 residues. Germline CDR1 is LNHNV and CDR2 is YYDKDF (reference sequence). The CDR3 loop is CATSRDSTSGSSYNEQFF. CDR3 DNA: TGTGCCACCAGCAGAGATAGCACTAGCGGAAGCTCCTACAATGAGCAGTTCTTC. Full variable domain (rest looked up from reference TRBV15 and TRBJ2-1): DAMVIQNPRYQVTQFGKPVTLSCSQTLNHNVMYWYQQKSSQAPKLLFHYYDKDFNNEADTPDNFQSRRPNTSFCFLDIRSPGLGDTAMYLCATSRDSTSGSSYNEQFFGPGTRLTVL.

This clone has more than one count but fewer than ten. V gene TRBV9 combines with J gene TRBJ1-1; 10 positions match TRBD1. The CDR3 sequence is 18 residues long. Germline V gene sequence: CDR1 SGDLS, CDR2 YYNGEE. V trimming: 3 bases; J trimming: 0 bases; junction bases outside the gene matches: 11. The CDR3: CASSENPGTGALNTEAFF. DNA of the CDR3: TGTGCCAGCAGCGAAAACCCCGGGACAGGGGCTTTGAACACTGAAGCTTTCTTT.

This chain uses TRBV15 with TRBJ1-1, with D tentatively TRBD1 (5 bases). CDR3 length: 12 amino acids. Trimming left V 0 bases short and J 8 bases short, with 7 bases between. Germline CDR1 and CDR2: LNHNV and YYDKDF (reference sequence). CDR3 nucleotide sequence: TGTGCCACCAGCAGAGATCAGGGAGAAGCTTTCTTT. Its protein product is CATSRDQGEAFF.

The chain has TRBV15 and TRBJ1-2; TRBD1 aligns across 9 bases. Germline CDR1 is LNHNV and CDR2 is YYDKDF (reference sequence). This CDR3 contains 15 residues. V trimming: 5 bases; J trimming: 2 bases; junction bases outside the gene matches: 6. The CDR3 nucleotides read TGTGCCACCAGCGTCGGACAGGGGACAAACTATGGCTACACCTTC. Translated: CATSVGQGTNYGYTF. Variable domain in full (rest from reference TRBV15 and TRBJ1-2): DAMVIQNPRYQVTQFGKPVTLSCSQTLNHNVMYWYQQKSSQAPKLLFHYYDKDFNNEADTPDNFQSRRPNTSFCFLDIRSPGLGDTAMYLCATSVGQGTNYGYTFGSGTRLTVV.

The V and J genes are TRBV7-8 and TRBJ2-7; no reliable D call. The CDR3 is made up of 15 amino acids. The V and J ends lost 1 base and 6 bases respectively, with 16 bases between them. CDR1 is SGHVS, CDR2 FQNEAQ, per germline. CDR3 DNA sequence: TGTGCCAGCAGCTTAGAAGGTAGCTCAGCCACCGAGCAGTACTTC. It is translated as CASSLEGSSATEQYF.

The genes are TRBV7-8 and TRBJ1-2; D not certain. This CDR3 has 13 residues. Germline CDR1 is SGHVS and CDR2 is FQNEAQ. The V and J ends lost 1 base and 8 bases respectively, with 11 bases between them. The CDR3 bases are TGTGCCAGCAGCTTAGACGAAGCCGGAGGCTACACCTTC. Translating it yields CASSLDEAGGYTF.

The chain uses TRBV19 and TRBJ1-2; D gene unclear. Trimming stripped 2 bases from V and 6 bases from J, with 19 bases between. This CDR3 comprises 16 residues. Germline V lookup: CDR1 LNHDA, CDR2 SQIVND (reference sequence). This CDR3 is CASSINGGTIQDGYTF. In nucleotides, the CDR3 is TGTGCCAGTAGTATAAACGGTGGTACTATTCAGGATGGCTACACCTTC.

CDR3 sequence: CALDRSGGEQFF. CDR3 sequence (DNA): TGTGCCTTGGACAGGTCGGGGGGTGAGCAGTTCTTC. The chain is built from TRBV7-9 and TRBJ2-1, with D perhaps matching TRBD1 or TRBD2 (7 bases each). The germline gives CDR1 SEHNR, CDR2 FQNEAQ (reference sequence). CDR3 length equals 12 residues. Trimming took 11 bases from V and 9 from J, leaving 17 bases between them.